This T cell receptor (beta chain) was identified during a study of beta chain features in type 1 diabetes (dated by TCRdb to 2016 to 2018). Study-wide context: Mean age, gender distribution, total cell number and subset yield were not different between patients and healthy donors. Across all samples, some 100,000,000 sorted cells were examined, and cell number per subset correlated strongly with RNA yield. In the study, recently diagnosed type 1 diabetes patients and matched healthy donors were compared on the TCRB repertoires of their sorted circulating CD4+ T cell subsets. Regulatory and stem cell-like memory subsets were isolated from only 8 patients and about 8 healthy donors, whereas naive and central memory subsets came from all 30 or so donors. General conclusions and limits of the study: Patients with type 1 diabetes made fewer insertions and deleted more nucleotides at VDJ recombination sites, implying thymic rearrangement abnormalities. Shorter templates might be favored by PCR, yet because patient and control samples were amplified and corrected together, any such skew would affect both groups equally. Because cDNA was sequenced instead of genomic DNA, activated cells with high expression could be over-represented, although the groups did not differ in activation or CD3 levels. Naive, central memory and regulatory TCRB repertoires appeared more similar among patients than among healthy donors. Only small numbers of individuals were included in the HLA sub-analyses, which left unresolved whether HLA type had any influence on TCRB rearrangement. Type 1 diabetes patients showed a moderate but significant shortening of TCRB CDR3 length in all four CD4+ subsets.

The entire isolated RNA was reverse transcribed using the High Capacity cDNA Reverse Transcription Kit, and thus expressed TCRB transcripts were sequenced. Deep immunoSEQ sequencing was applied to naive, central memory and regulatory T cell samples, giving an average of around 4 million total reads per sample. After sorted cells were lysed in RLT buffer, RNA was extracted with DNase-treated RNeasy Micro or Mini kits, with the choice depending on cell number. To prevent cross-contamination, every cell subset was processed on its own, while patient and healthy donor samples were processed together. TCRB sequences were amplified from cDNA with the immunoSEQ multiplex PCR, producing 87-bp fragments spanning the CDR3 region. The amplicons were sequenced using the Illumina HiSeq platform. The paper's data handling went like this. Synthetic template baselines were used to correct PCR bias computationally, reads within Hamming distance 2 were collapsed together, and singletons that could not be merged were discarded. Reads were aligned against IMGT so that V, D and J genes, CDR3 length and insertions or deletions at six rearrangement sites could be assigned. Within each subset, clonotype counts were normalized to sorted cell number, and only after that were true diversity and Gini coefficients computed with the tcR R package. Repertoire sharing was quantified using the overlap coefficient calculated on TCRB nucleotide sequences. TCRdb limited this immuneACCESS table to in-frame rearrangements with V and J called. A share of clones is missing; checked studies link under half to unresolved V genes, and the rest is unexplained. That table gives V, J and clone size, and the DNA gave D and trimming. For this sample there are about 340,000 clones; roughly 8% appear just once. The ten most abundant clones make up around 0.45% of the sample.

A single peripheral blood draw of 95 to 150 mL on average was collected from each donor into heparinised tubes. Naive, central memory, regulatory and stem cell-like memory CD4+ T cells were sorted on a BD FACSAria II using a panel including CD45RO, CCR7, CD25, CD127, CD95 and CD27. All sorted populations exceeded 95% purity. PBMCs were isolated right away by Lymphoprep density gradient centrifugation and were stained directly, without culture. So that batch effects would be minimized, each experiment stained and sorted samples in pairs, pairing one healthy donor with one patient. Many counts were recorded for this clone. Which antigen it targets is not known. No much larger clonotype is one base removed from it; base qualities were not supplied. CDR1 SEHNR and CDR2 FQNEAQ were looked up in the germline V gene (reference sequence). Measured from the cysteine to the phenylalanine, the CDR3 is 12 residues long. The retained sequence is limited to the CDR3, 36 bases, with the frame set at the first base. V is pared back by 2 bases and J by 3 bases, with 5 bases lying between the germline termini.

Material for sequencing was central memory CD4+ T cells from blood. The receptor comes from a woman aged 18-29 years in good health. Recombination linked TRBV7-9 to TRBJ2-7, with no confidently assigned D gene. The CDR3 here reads CASSLTNYEQYF. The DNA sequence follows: TGTGCCAGCAGCTTAACAAACTACGAGCAGTACTTC. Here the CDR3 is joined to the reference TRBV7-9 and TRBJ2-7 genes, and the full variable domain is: DTGVSQNPRHKITKRGQNVTFRCDPISEHNRLYWYRQTLGQGPEFLTYFQNEAQLEKSRLLSDRFSAERPKGSFSTLEIQRTEQGDSAMYLCASSLTNYEQYFGPGTRLTVT.